A selection of T cell receptor beta chains follows, all from one sample in a study of T cells in Graves' hyperthyroidism and ophthalmopathy. One entry per CDR3 protein, called by TCRdb with MiXCR from the multiplex PCR reads. The data contain about 610,000 distinct CDR3 sequences, about 15% of them singletons. The sample was blood. The receptors stem from a woman in her forties with Graves' ophthalmopathy. CDR3s include the opening cysteine and the closing phenylalanine or tryptophan. The order of the fields is CDR3 length, V gene, D gene, clone size, J gene, CDR3 protein, CDR3 DNA. A D gene is named only where the DNA matches it firmly. Some rows have no size entry. The others give once, few or many, or a class for an expanded clone.

14,TRBV5-8,TRBD1,-,TRBJ2-7,CASSLGTVLYEQYF,TGTGCCAGCAGCTTAGGGACAGTCCTCTACGAGCAGTACTTC
14,TRBV7-2,-,-,TRBJ2-7,CASSLQGFAYEQYF,TGTGCCAGCAGCTTGCAGGGATTCGCCTACGAGCAGTACTTC
12,TRBV27,-,many,TRBJ1-1,CASSKRGTEAFF,TGTGCCAGCAGTAAGAGGGGCACTGAAGCTTTCTTT
15,TRBV18,-,-,TRBJ1-3,CASSPGRSSGNTIYF,TGTGCCAGCTCACCAGGAAGGAGCTCTGGAAACACCATATATTTT
13,TRBV27,-,many,TRBJ1-6,CASRGTHNSPLHF,TGTGCCAGCAGAGGGACACATAATTCACCCCTCCACTTT
16,TRBV4-1,TRBD1,many,TRBJ1-2,CASSQFGTGFRHGYTF,TGCGCCAGCAGCCAATTCGGGACAGGGTTTCGCCATGGCTACACCTTC
14,TRBV5-1,-,many,TRBJ2-1,CASSNGVENNEQFF,TGCGCCAGCAGTAACGGAGTTGAGAACAATGAGCAGTTCTTC
15,TRBV6-1,-,few,TRBJ1-1,CASSEGPGLYTEAFF,TGTGCCAGCAGTGAAGGCCCCGGATTATACACTGAAGCTTTCTTT
19,TRBV4-1,-,few,TRBJ2-6,CASKPLGLGDRSGANVLTF,TGCGCCAGCAAGCCGCTGGGTCTAGGAGATCGCTCTGGGGCCAACGTCCTGACTTTC
14,TRBV9,-,-,TRBJ2-5,CASSVGRPQETQYF,TGTGCCAGCAGCGTCGGGCGGCCCCAAGAGACCCAGTACTTC
15,TRBV6-5,TRBD1,many,TRBJ2-7,CASSYGRDSHYEQYF,TGTGCCAGCAGTTACGGACGGGACAGCCACTACGAGCAGTACTTC
12,TRBV28,-,many,TRBJ2-7,CASSQRGYEQYF,TGTGCCAGCAGCCAACGAGGTTACGAGCAGTACTTC
14,TRBV30,-,many,TRBJ1-1,CAWRFGATVAEAFF,TGTGCCTGGAGGTTTGGCGCGACGGTCGCTGAAGCTTTCTTT
15,TRBV6-2/TRBV6-3,-,many,TRBJ2-7,CASSPGLLRGNEQYF,TGTGCCAGCAGTCCCGGGCTCTTAAGGGGGAACGAGCAGTACTTC
15,TRBV6-1,TRBD2,many,TRBJ2-5,CASSEAGGGKETQYF,TGTGCCAGCAGTGAGGCGGGAGGGGGGAAAGAGACCCAGTACTTC
16,TRBV11-2,TRBD1,few,TRBJ1-1,CASSGGTEVMNTEAFF,TGTGCCAGCAGCGGCGGGACAGAAGTAATGAACACTGAAGCTTTCTTT
13,TRBV4-3,-,-,TRBJ1-1,CASSRRPETEAFF,TGCGCCAGCAGCCGGCGTCCGGAAACTGAAGCTTTCTTT
16,TRBV28,TRBD1,many,TRBJ1-1,CASSLDDRGRDTEAFF,TGTGCCAGCAGTTTGGACGACAGGGGGCGCGACACTGAAGCTTTCTTT
15,TRBV7-2,TRBD2,many,TRBJ2-5,CASSSTSGRFETQYF,TGTGCCAGCAGCTCTACTAGCGGGAGGTTTGAGACCCAGTACTTC
11,TRBV12-3/TRBV12-4,-,many,TRBJ1-1,CASFRSTEAFF,TGTGCCAGCTTCAGGAGCACTGAAGCTTTCTTT
14,TRBV28,-,many,TRBJ1-2,CASRTPDSGYGYTF,TGTGCCAGCAGGACCCCGGACAGTGGGTATGGCTACACCTTC
15,TRBV30,-,many,TRBJ1-3,CAWSRGQIFGNTIYF,TGTGCCTGGAGTCGGGGCCAGATCTTTGGAAACACCATATATTTT